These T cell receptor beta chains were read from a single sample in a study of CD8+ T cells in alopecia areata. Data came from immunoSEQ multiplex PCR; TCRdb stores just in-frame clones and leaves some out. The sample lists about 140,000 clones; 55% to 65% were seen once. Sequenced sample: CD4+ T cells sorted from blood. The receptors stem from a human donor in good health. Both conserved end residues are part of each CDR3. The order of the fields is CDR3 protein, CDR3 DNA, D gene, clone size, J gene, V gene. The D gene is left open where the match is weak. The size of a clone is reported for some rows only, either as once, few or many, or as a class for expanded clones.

CSVVGRAPTNTEAFF | TGCAGCGTTGTGGGGAGGGCCCCAACGAACACTGAAGCTTTCTTT | - | - | TRBJ1-1 | TRBV29-1
CSVILTYEQYF | TGCAGCGTTATCTTAACCTACGAGCAGTACTTC | - | - | TRBJ2-7 | TRBV29-1
CASTATTNEQFF | TGTGCCAGCACCGCAACGACGAATGAGCAGTTCTTC | - | few | TRBJ2-1 | TRBV5-4
CSVVGSYEQYF | TGCAGCGTTGTAGGCTCCTACGAGCAGTACTTC | - | - | TRBJ2-7 | TRBV29-1
CASSAGQGMSNQPQHF | TGTGCCAGTAGTGCGGGACAGGGGATGAGCAATCAGCCCCAGCATTTT | TRBD1 | - | TRBJ1-5 | TRBV19
CAWSATGQPRVELFF | TGTGCCTGGAGTGCTACCGGACAGCCCCGAGTGGAACTGTTTTTT | - | few | TRBJ1-4 | TRBV30
CAWSKDLTKNIQYF | TGTGCCTGGAGTAAGGACCTAACCAAAAACATTCAGTACTTC | - | - | TRBJ2-4 | TRBV30
CASSQATREQFF | TGCGCCAGCAGCCAAGCGACTCGTGAGCAGTTCTTC | - | - | TRBJ2-1 | TRBV4-1
CASSVTPDFTDTQYF | TGTGCCAGCAGCGTGACTCCGGACTTCACAGATACGCAGTATTTT | - | - | TRBJ2-3 | TRBV5-4
CAWKREGQYNEQFF | TGTGCCTGGAAGCGGGAGGGCCAGTACAATGAGCAGTTCTTC | TRBD2 | few | TRBJ2-1 | TRBV30
CASRGGGSYEQYF | TGTGCCAGCCGTGGGGGAGGTTCCTACGAGCAGTACTTC | - | few | TRBJ2-7 | TRBV27
CASTSPSSGANVLTF | TGTGCCAGCACCTCGCCGAGCTCTGGGGCCAACGTCCTGACTTTC | - | - | TRBJ2-6 | TRBV7-9
CSVDGERSYEQYF | TGCAGCGTTGACGGGGAGAGATCCTACGAGCAGTACTTC | - | few | TRBJ2-7 | TRBV29-1
CASRGQRYEQYF | TGTGCCAGCAGAGGACAGCGGTACGAGCAGTACTTC | - | few | TRBJ2-7 | TRBV6-6
CASSNSGTGRYEQYF | TGTGCCAGCAGTAACTCCGGGACAGGACGCTACGAGCAGTACTTC | TRBD1 | - | TRBJ2-7 | TRBV2
CASSHKKTGGSGYTF | TGTGCCAGCAGCCACAAAAAGACAGGGGGTAGTGGCTACACCTTC | TRBD1 | - | TRBJ1-2 | TRBV5-6
CAWSRGTGSSYEQYF | TGTGCCTGGAGCCGGGGGACAGGGAGCTCCTACGAGCAGTACTTC | TRBD1 | - | TRBJ2-7 | TRBV30
CSVVRRLNTEAFF | TGCAGCGTCGTGCGGAGATTGAACACTGAAGCTTTCTTT | - | - | TRBJ1-1 | TRBV29-1
CASSPTGTGSYEQYF | TGTGCCAGCTCACCAACCGGGACAGGTTCTTACGAGCAGTACTTC | TRBD1 | once | TRBJ2-7 | TRBV18
CSVEQTSGRSYEQYF | TGCAGCGTTGAGCAGACTAGCGGGAGGTCCTACGAGCAGTACTTC | TRBD2 | - | TRBJ2-7 | TRBV29-1
CASSLEGENTEAFF | TGTGCCAGCAGCTTAGAGGGGGAGAACACTGAAGCTTTCTTT | - | - | TRBJ1-1 | TRBV7-9
CASSPGGTLREQYF | TGTGCCAGCAGCCCGGGGGGGACTCTGCGCGAGCAGTACTTC | TRBD2 | - | TRBJ2-7 | TRBV28
CAWKIQGGGTDTQYF | TGTGCCTGGAAAATACAGGGAGGAGGCACAGATACGCAGTATTTT | - | - | TRBJ2-3 | TRBV30
CASSATGRNEQFF | TGCGCCAGCAGCGCCACCGGGCGGAATGAGCAGTTCTTC | - | - | TRBJ2-1 | TRBV5-1
CASSSQTGELFF | TGTGCCAGCAGTTCTCAGACCGGGGAGCTGTTTTTT | - | - | TRBJ2-2 | TRBV7-9
CASSLESAGYEQYF | TGCGCCAGCAGCTTGGAGTCGGCGGGGTACGAGCAGTACTTC | - | - | TRBJ2-7 | TRBV5-1
CASSYPDSPSGSDTQYF | TGTGCCAGCAGCTACCCGGACAGCCCCAGTGGGTCAGATACGCAGTATTTT | - | - | TRBJ2-3 | TRBV5-4
CSVSLAGGSYNEQFF | TGCAGCGTTTCCCTAGCGGGGGGATCCTACAATGAGCAGTTCTTC | TRBD2 | few | TRBJ2-1 | TRBV29-1
CASSFGQGHQPQHF | TGTGCCAGCAGTTTCGGACAGGGCCATCAGCCCCAGCATTTT | TRBD1 | - | TRBJ1-5 | TRBV5-6
CASSGLGANQPQHF | TGTGCCAGTAGCGGCCTGGGGGCGAATCAGCCCCAGCATTTT | - | few | TRBJ1-5 | TRBV19
CASSLRGRQETQYF | TGTGCCAGCAGCTTAAGAGGCAGACAAGAGACCCAGTACTTC | - | - | TRBJ2-5 | TRBV7-2
CSVGVDGREAFF | TGCAGCGTCGGAGTGGACGGACGTGAAGCTTTCTTT | - | - | TRBJ1-1 | TRBV29-1
CASSSGFYGYTF | TGTGCCAGCAGCTCCGGGTTCTATGGCTACACCTTC | - | few | TRBJ1-2 | TRBV7-9
CSAAGASIQYF | TGCAGCGCGGCGGGGGCCAGCATTCAGTACTTC | - | - | TRBJ2-4 | TRBV29-1
CASSQRGGGGSSYEQYF | TGTGCCAGCAGCCAGAGAGGGGGAGGGGGTAGCTCCTACGAGCAGTACTTC | - | - | TRBJ2-7 | TRBV4-2
CASSVSAGPPGELFF | TGTGCCAGCAGTGTTTCCGCGGGTCCGCCCGGGGAGCTGTTTTTT | - | - | TRBJ2-2 | TRBV2
CASHPTSGGSYEQYF | TGCGCCAGCCATCCGACTAGCGGTGGCTCCTACGAGCAGTACTTC | TRBD2 | - | TRBJ2-7 | TRBV5-1
CASKRLAGVEFF | TGTGCCAGCAAAAGGCTAGCGGGAGTGGAGTTCTTC | TRBD2 | - | TRBJ2-1 | TRBV2
CSVGGSYEQYF | TGCAGCGTCGGCGGATCCTACGAGCAGTACTTC | - | - | TRBJ2-7 | TRBV29-1
CASSFDLGAGANVLTF | TGTGCCAGCAGCTTTGACCTCGGGGCGGGGGCCAACGTCCTGACTTTC | - | few | TRBJ2-6 | TRBV5-6
CASSPATVGGEQFF | TGTGCCAGCAGCCCCGCAACGGTGGGCGGTGAGCAGTTCTTC | - | - | TRBJ2-1 | TRBV6-5
CASGGTLNTEAFF | TGTGCCAGCGGAGGGACTTTGAACACTGAAGCTTTCTTT | - | - | TRBJ1-1 | TRBV28
CACRGYNEQFF | TGTGCCTGCCGGGGCTACAATGAGCAGTTCTTC | - | once | TRBJ2-1 | TRBV30
CASSYRTETQYF | TGTGCCAGCAGTTATCGGACTGAGACCCAGTACTTC | - | - | TRBJ2-5 | TRBV6-6
CASSEFTVKQETQYF | TGTGCCAGCAGTGAATTTACAGTTAAGCAAGAGACCCAGTACTTC | - | - | TRBJ2-5 | TRBV25-1
CASSRISGKNTGELFF | TGTGCCAGCTCACGAATTAGCGGGAAGAACACCGGGGAGCTGTTTTTT | TRBD2 | few | TRBJ2-2 | TRBV18